This T cell receptor (beta chain) was documented in a study of shared clonotypes between healthy human individuals. Study findings and constraints: Blood was the sole source, and tissue repertoires probably differ. Researchers found naive subsets generally carried larger estimated richness than memory subsets.

On this clone: Antigen: not known.

This table comes from immunoSEQ multiplex PCR, and its TCRdb copy is limited to in-frame clones, with some not included. The table records about 610,000 clones, approximately 97% of them present only once. There are 15 residues in the CDR3. V dropped 5 bases and J dropped 9; count of bases not matched to a gene: 10. From germline, CDR1 is SGHTA and CDR2 FQGNSA. Sequencing used naive CD4+ T cells sorted from blood. Subset meaning: CD45RA+ positively selected. This chain joins TRBV7-2 and TRBJ2-1; 10 nucleotides match TRBD2. The receptor was isolated from a woman in her 30s in good health. The chain's CDR3 is CASSPLAGVGVEQFF. The CDR3 DNA reads TGTGCCAGCAGCCCTCTAGCGGGAGTAGGTGTTGAGCAGTTCTTC.